This TCR beta chain was obtained from a study of blood T cell repertoires in COVID-19. On the study more broadly: Donors in the United States, Italy and Spain gave samples during acute or convalescent COVID-19. T cells, B-cell-depleted T cells, or PBMCs supplied cDNA or gDNA.

Germline V gene lookup returns CDR1 LGHDT and CDR2 YNNKEL (reference sequence). Trimming shortened V by 4 bases and J by 2 bases, and 8 bases separated the two germline ends. The CDR3 runs 13 residues. Original methodology: Estimation of nucleated cell counts relied on the amplification of reference gene primers. The method was immunoSEQ multiplex PCR; TCRdb's version includes in-frame clones alone and lacks a portion of them. The V and J calls and clone size were taken over from that table, and D and trimming were inferred from the DNA. The top ten clones hold roughly 4.9% of a sample with more than 200,000 clones, about 87% of them seen once. Seattle cases were enrolled at active infection and followed longitudinally.

This clonotype was obtained from a woman aged 55 to 70 with COVID-19, enrolled during active disease. Sequenced input: peripheral blood. V gene TRBV3-1 (or the pseudogene TRBV3-2) combines with J gene TRBJ1-2; D uncertain. The CDR3 spells CASSPGPNYGYTF. CDR3 nucleotides: TGTGCCAGCAGCCCAGGCCCCAACTATGGCTACACCTTC.